Sequencing of this TCR beta chain was carried out in a study of response to subunit inactivated influenza vaccine. To note about this clonotype: Its target is unknown.

Via MiXCR, TCRdb re-called the RT-PCR reads, giving one row per CDR3 protein. The table records around 850,000 distinct CDR3 sequences, approximately 17% of them present only once. V lost 0 bases and J lost 0; bases outside the gene matches: 14. The CDR3 loop spans 20 amino acids. Whole-study results and caveats: It was the authors' suggestion that each seasonal influenza vaccination recruits few new T cells.

V gene TRBV23-1 combines with J gene TRBJ1-5; 7 bases map to TRBD1. TRBV23-1 is identified as an open reading frame with a role that is uncertain. This TCR came from a man aged 45-60 years who received an inactivated influenza vaccine. Source: PBMCs from blood, taken around 5 days after vaccination. Here the CDR3 DNA reads TGCGCCAGCAGTCAATCTGCAGGGACAGTCCGACCTTATAGCAATCAGCCCCAGCATTTT. Its translation: CASSQSAGTVRPYSNQPQHF.